The clone carrying this TCR beta chain was observed at least ten times. What it binds is unknown. Input for naive CD8 libraries was roughly 20,000 to 1,000,000 sorted cells; the RNA fraction used was 10%, 30% or 50%. Sorting isolated naive CD8 T cells as CD8+CD4-CCR7+CD45RA+ events. These data come from a study of molecular identifiers for immune sequencing clone quantification. Study results and caveats: More than 97% of effector molecules, versus under 1% of naive-cell molecules, belonged to clones above 20 RNA copies.

TCRdb reanalysed the PCR reads using MiXCR and keeps one entry per CDR3 protein. The sample lists 35,000 or so distinct CDR3 sequences; about 19% were seen once. Germline V lookup: CDR1 MGHRA, CDR2 YSYEKL. The CDR3 runs to 13 residues. V lost 2 bases and J 4 bases, leaving 8 bases between the germline ends. The origin of this receptor is a human donor in good health. Some libraries in this study had Jurkat cell RNA spiked in. The chain recombines TRBV4-1 with TRBJ1-1; the D is unclear. The sequenced sample consisted of naive CD8+ T cells from blood, with Jurkat cell RNA spiked in. The subset here: FACS-sorted CD8+CD4-CCR7+CD45RA+ naive T cells. CDR3 sequence reads: CASSQTRSTEAFF. DNA for the CDR3: TGCGCCAGCAGCCAAACCAGGTCCACTGAAGCTTTCTTT.